This T cell receptor (beta chain) emerged from a study of blood T cell repertoires in COVID-19. Overall study: From the United States, Italy and Spain came samples of acute and convalescent COVID-19. PBMCs, B-cell-depleted T cells, or T cells were the source of the cDNA or gDNA that made up the material.

Original processing methods: From reference gene primer amplification, estimates of nucleated cell counts were derived. Profiled with immunoSEQ multiplex PCR; TCRdb holds only in-frame clones, not every one. V and J calls and clone size are given by that table; D and trimming were obtained from the DNA. Found here are 65,000 or so clones, 65% to 85% of them singletons; the top ten hold about 25%. The sample taken for sequencing was peripheral blood. The source is a human donor in a cohort sampled during active COVID-19.

CDR3 region: CASSPGRGSYNEQFF. CDR3 DNA: TGTGCCAGCAGTCCCGGGAGGGGCTCCTACAATGAGCAGTTCTTC. The V and J genes are TRBV6-5 and TRBJ2-1; 8 nucleotides align to TRBD2. The germline V gene has CDR1 MNHEY and CDR2 SVGAGI. Unmatched junction bases numbered 3, after V lost 5 bases and J lost 0 bases. This CDR3 is 15 amino acids long.